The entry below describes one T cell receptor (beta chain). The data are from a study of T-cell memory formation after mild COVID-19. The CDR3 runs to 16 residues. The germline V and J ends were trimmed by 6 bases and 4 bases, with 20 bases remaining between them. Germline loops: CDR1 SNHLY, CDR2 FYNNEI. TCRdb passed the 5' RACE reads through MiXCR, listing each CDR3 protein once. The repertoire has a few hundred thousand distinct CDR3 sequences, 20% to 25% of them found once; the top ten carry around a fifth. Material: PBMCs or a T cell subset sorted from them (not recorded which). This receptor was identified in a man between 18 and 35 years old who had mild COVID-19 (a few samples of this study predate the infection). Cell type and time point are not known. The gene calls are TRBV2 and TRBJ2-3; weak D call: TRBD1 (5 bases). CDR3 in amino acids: CASSTDGHLNPDTQYF. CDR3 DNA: TGTGCCAGCAGCACGGACGGACACCTTAACCCAGATACGCAGTATTTT.